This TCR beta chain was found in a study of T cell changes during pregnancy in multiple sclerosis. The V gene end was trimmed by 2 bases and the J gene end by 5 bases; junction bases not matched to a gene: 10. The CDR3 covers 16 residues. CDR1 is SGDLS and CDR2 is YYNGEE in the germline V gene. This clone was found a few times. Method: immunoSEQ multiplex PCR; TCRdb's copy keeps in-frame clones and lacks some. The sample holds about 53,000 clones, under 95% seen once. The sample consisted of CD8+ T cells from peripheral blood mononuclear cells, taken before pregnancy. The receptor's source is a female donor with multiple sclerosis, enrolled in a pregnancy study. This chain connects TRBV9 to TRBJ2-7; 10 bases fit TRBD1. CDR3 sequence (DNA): TGTGCCAGCAGCGTTTTTGGGGGAGGGACAGGGGACGAGCAGTACTTC. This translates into CASSVFGGGTGDEQYF.